The T cell receptor (beta chain) described here comes from a study of CD8 T cells in Susac syndrome. Age- and sex-matched healthy donors served as the control group. TEMRA cells were FACS-enriched, with CD8+ and CD4+ T cells isolated negatively. When the RNA was reverse transcribed, random hexamers were used with an input of 0.5 to 1 ug. TCRdb re-called the immunoSEQ multiplex PCR reads through MiXCR, storing one row per CDR3 protein. The table lists about 150,000 distinct CDR3 sequences, about 90% of them singletons. Trimming removed 5 bases at V and 7 bases at J, with 8 bases between. The CDR3 is 11 amino acids. Germline V gene data show CDR1 as WSHSY and CDR2 as SAAADI.

V is TRBV10-2 and J is TRBJ2-5, with D unresolved. This receptor was obtained from a human donor in good health. The sequenced sample consisted of CD4+ T cells from PBMCs. In DNA, the CDR3 is TGCGCCAGCAGTACCCCCGGGACCCAGTACTTC. Translation gives CASSTPGTQYF.